This passage covers 8 T cell receptor beta chains from one sample sequenced in a study of cytomegalovirus exposure and HLA in healthy donors. PCR primers comprised 60 Vbeta and 13 Jbeta primers. TCRdb keeps only in-frame clones here, not all; method: immunoSEQ multiplex PCR. The table shows about 130,000 clones, with 60% to 80% occurring only once. Sample: PBMCs. The receptors were sampled from a woman aged 55-69 years in good health and CMV-seropositive.

The chain recombines TRBV7-2 with TRBJ1-3, with D perhaps matching TRBD1 (5 bases). The CDR3 length is 15 residues. Germline values: CDR1 SGHTA, CDR2 FQGNSA. V was pared by 1 base and J by 4 bases, with 11 bases between. DNA for the CDR3: TGTGCCAGCAGCTTAGGATCAGGGCGGGGAAACACCATATATTTT. It specifies CASSLGSGRGNTIYF.

The chain employs TRBV2 and TRBJ2-7; possibly TRBD1 for D (6 bases). V shed 6 bases and J shed 1 base, with 16 bases lying between them. From germline, CDR1 is SNHLY and CDR2 FYNNEI. The CDR3 totals 15 residues. The CDR3 DNA sequence: TGTGCCAGCAGGAGGGAAGGGACACCTTCCTACGAGCAGTACTTC. Translated, it gives CASRREGTPSYEQYF.

The genes are TRBV7-9 and TRBJ1-6; possibly TRBD1 for D (5 bases). Germline V lookup: CDR1 SEHNR, CDR2 FQNEAQ (reference sequence). Trimming removed 8 bases from V and 0 bases from J, with 8 bases in between. The CDR3 runs to 14 residues. CDR3 sequence: CASLDSSYNSPLHF. CDR3 in DNA: TGTGCCAGCCTCGACAGCTCCTATAATTCACCCCTCCACTTT.

The J gene is TRBJ2-7, the V gene TRBV2; tentatively, D is TRBD1 (5 bases). Germline assignment: CDR1 SNHLY and CDR2 FYNNEI. V was trimmed by 5 bases and J by 0 bases, leaving 11 bases between them. The CDR3 runs to 14 residues. For the CDR3, the DNA is TGTGCCAGCAGTCGCCAAACAGGCTCCTACGAGCAGTACTTC. This sequence encodes CASSRQTGSYEQYF.

The chain couples TRBV5-6 to TRBJ1-2, with 9 nucleotides matching TRBD1. The CDR3 covers 14 residues. Germline assignment: CDR1 SGHDT and CDR2 YYEEEE. Trimming removed 4 bases from V and 5 bases from J; junction bases left unmatched: 6. CDR3 sequence: CASSTGGAGYGYTF. In DNA form, the CDR3 reads TGTGCCAGCAGCACAGGGGGCGCGGGGTATGGCTACACCTTC.

The chain uses TRBV6-5 and TRBJ2-5; D might be TRBD1 (5 bases). The tail of the sequence fits TRBJ2-7 better, so the J call may be wrong. Germline V gene data show CDR1 as MNHEY and CDR2 as SVGAGI. The CDR3 spans 13 residues. The CDR3 DNA sequence: TGTGCCAGCATTGGCGACAGCACCTACGAGCAGTACTTC. This sequence encodes CASIGDSTYEQYF.

The J gene is TRBJ2-7, the V gene TRBV6-1, with 13 bases identical to TRBD2. CDR1 and CDR2 (germline): MNHNS, SASEGT. The CDR3 is 17 residues long. V was clipped by 4 bases and J by 2 bases; unmatched bases: 8. CDR3 DNA sequence: TGTGCCAGCAGTGGACCCTTCACTAGCGGGGGGGCCTACGAGCAGTACTTC. Residues: CASSGPFTSGGAYEQYF.

This chain links TRBV5-5 with TRBJ2-4; 9 nucleotides match TRBD1. Germline assignment: CDR1 SGHKS and CDR2 YYEKEE (reference sequence). V lost 3 bases, J lost 3 bases, and 4 bases stayed unmatched. The CDR3 contains 15 residues. The CDR3 sequence: CASSWGQGGKNIQYF. CDR3 sequence (DNA): TGTGCCAGCAGCTGGGGACAGGGTGGCAAAAACATTCAGTACTTC.